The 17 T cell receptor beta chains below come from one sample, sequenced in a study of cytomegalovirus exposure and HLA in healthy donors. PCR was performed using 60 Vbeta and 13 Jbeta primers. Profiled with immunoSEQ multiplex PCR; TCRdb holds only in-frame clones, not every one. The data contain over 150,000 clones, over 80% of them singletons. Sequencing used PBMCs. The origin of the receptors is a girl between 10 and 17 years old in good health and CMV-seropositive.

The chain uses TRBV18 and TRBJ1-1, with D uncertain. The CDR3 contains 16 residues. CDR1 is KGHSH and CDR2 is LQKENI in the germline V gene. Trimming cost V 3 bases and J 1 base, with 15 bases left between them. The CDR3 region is CASSPNLGAANTEAFF. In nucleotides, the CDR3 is TGTGCCAGCTCACCGAACCTAGGCGCAGCGAACACTGAAGCTTTCTTT.

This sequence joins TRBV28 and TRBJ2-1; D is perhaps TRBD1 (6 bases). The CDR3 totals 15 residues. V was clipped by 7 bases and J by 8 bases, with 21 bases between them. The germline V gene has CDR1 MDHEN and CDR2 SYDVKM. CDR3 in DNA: TGTGCCAGCATGCTCCGGACAGAGACCGGAGATGAGCAGTTCTTC. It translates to CASMLRTETGDEQFF.

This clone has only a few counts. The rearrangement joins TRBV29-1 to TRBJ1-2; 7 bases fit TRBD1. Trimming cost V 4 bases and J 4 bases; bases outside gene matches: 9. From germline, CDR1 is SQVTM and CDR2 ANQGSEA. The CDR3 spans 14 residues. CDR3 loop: CSVGPTGLVYGYTF. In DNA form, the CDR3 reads TGCAGCGTTGGGCCGACAGGGTTGGTCTATGGCTACACCTTC. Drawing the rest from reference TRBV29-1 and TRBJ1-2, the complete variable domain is SAVISQKPSRDICQRGTSLTIQCQVDSQVTMMFWYRQQPGQSLTLIATANQGSEATYESGFVIDKFPISRPNLTFSTLTVSNMSPEDSSIYLCSVGPTGLVYGYTFGSGTRLTVV.

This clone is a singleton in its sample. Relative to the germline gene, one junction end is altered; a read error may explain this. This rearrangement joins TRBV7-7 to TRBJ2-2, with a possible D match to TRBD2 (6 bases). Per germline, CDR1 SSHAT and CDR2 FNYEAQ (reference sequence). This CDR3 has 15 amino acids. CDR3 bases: TGTGCTAGCAGCTTAACGGGAGCGAACACCGGGGAGCTGTTTTTT. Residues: CASSLTGANTGELFF.

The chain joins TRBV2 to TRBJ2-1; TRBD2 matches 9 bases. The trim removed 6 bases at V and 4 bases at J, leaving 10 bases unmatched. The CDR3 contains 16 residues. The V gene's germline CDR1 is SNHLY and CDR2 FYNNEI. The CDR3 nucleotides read TGTGCCAGCAGCGCTTGGGCGGGAGGGGAATACAATGAGCAGTTCTTC. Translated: CASSAWAGGEYNEQFF.

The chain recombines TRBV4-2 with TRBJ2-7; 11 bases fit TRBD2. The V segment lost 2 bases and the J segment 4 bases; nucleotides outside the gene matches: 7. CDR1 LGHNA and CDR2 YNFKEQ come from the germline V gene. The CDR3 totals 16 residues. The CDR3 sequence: CASSQFLAGGGYEQYF. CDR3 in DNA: TGTGCCAGCAGCCAATTTCTAGCGGGAGGTGGGTACGAGCAGTACTTC.

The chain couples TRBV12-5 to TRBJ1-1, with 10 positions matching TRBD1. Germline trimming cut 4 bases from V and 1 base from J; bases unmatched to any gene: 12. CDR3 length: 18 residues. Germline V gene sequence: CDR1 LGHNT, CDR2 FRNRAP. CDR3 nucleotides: TGTGCTAGTGGTTCCACGACAGGGGGCGTTCGAAAGAACACTGAAGCTTTCTTT. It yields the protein CASGSTTGGVRKNTEAFF.

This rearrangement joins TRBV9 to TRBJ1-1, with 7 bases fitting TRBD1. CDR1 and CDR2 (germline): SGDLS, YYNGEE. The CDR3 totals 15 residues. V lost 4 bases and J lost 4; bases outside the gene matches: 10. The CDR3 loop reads CASSNIRQGGTEAFF. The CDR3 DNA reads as TGTGCCAGCAGCAACATCCGACAGGGCGGCACTGAAGCTTTCTTT.

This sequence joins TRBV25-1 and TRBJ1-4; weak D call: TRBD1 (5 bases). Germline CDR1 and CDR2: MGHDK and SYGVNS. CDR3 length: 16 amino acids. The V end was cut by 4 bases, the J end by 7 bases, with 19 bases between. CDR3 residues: CASSVFDSLIGEKLFF. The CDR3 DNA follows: TGTGCCAGCAGTGTGTTCGACAGCCTGATAGGTGAAAAACTGTTTTTT. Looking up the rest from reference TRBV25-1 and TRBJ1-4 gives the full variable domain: EADIYQTPRYLVIGTGKKITLECSQTMGHDKMYWYQQDPGMELHLIHYSYGVNSTEKGDLSSESTVSRIRTEHFPLTLESARPSHTSQYLCASSVFDSLIGEKLFFGSGTQLSVL.

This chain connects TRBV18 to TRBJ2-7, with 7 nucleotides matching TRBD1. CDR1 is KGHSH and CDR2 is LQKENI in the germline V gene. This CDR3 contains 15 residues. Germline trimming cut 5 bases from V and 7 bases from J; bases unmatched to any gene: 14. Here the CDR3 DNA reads TGTGCCAGCTCAAATACAGGGGCGAAATCCGAAGAGCAGTACTTC. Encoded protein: CASSNTGAKSEEQYF.

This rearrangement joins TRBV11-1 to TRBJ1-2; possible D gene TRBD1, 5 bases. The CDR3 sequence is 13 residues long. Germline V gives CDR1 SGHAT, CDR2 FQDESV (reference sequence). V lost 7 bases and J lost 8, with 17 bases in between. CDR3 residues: CASTIMAGNGYTF. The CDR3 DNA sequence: TGTGCCAGCACCATTATGGCAGGGAACGGCTACACCTTC.

The CDR3 loop is CASSYFSGGVSYEQYF. CDR3 in DNA: TGTGCCAGCAGTTACTTCTCGGGGGGAGTCTCCTACGAGCAGTACTTC. V gene TRBV6-5 combines with J gene TRBJ2-7, with 7 bases fitting TRBD2. Germline V gene sequence: CDR1 MNHEY, CDR2 SVGAGI. Germline trimming cut 1 base from V and 0 bases from J; bases unmatched to any gene: 6. The CDR3 sequence is 16 residues long.

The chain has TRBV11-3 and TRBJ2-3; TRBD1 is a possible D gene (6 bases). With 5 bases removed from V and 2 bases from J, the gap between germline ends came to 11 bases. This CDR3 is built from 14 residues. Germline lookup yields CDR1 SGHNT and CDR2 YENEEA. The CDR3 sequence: CASSAGQPTDTQYF. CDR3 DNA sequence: TGTGCCAGCAGCGCCGGACAGCCCACAGATACGCAGTATTTT.

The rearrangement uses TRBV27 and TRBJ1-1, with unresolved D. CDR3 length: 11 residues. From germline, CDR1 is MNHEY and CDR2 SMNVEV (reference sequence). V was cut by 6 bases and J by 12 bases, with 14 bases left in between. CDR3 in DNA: TGTGCCAGCAGCGGTCGGCAGGTATCTTTCTTT. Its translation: CASSGRQVSFF.

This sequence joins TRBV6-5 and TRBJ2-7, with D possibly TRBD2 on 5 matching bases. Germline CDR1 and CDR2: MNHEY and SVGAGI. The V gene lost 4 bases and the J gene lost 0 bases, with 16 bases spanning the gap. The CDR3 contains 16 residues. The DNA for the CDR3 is TGTGCCAGCAGTTGGGATGGGGAGACTTCCTCCTACGAGCAGTACTTC. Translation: CASSWDGETSSYEQYF.

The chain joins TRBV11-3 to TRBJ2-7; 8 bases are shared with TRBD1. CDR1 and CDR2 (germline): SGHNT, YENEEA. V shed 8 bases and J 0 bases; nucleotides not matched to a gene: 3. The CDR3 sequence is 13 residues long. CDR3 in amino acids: CASGDRNSYEQYF. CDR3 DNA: TGTGCCAGCGGGGACAGGAACTCCTACGAGCAGTACTTC. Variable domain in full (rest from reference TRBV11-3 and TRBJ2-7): EAGVVQSPRYKIIEKKQPVAFWCNPISGHNTLYWYLQNLGQGPELLIRYENEEAVDDSQLPKDRFSAERLKGVDSTLKIQPAELGDSAVYLCASGDRNSYEQYFGPGTRLTVT.

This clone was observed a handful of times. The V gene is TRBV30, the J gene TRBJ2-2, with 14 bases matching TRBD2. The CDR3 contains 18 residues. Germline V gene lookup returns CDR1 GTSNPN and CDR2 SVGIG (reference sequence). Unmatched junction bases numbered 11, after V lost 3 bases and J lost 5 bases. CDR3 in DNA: TGTGCCTGGAGGACACCCCGAGGACTAGCGGGAGGAACCGGGGAGCTGTTTTTT. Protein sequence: CAWRTPRGLAGGTGELFF.